Below, 9 T cell receptor beta chains from the same sample are listed, as sequenced in a study of OX40 agonist ivuxolimab in advanced cancers. Profiled with immunoSEQ multiplex PCR; TCRdb holds only in-frame clones, not every one. The sample includes tens of thousands of clones, about 92% of them seen just once. The specimen was CD4+ or CD8+ T cells sorted from blood, collected in a trial of the OX40 agonist ivuxolimab. These TCRs come from an adult with an advanced solid tumor such as melanoma, head and neck, liver or kidney cancer.

The chain carries TRBV7-6 and TRBJ2-7; no firm D call. CDR3 size: 13 residues. V was cut by 4 bases and J by 1 base, with 8 bases left in between. Germline V CDR1 and CDR2: SGHVS, FNYEAQ. In DNA, the CDR3 is TGTGCCAGCAGCTCCGACTTTTCCTACGAGCAGTACTTC. It codes for CASSSDFSYEQYF. The full variable domain, completed using reference TRBV7-6 and TRBJ2-7, is GAGVSQSPRYKVTKRGQDVALRCDPISGHVSLYWYRQALGQGPEFLTYFNYEAQQDKSGLPNDRFSAERPEGSISTLTIQRTEQRDSAMYRCASSSDFSYEQYFGPGTRLTVT.

The chain couples TRBV4-3 to TRBJ1-5; D remains ambiguous. CDR1 is LGHNA, CDR2 YSLEER, per germline. Trimming removed 3 bases from V and 7 bases from J, with 7 bases in between. The CDR3 spans 12 residues. CDR3 bases: TGCGCCAGCAGCCACTCAAAACAGCCCCAGCATTTT. Translating gives CASSHSKQPQHF.

Here the CDR3 reads CASSLLVEQFF. The CDR3 bases are TGTGCCAGCAGCTTACTAGTTGAGCAGTTCTTC. The rearrangement joins TRBV7-9 to TRBJ2-1; D is undetermined. The germline V gene has CDR1 SEHNR and CDR2 FQNEAQ (reference sequence). Deletions cut 2 bases from V and 9 bases from J, with 5 bases between. The CDR3 consists of 11 residues.

The V call is TRBV2, the J call TRBJ2-7; D is unclear. The CDR3 consists of 13 residues. V dropped 4 bases and J dropped 3 bases, with 10 bases sitting between them. The germline V gene encodes CDR1 SNHLY and CDR2 FYNNEI. The CDR3 region is CASSVPRSYEQYV. CDR3 DNA: TGTGCCAGCAGTGTGCCGCGGAGCTACGAGCAGTACGTC.

This sequence joins TRBV28 and TRBJ2-7; TRBD1 agrees at 8 bases. Germline V lookup: CDR1 MDHEN, CDR2 SYDVKM. The CDR3 covers 13 residues. Trimming cost V 8 bases and J 4 bases; bases outside gene matches: 7. CDR3 nucleotide sequence: TGTGCCAGCGGGCAGGGGGCGGGGTACGAGCAGTACTTC. This codes for CASGQGAGYEQYF.

V is TRBV29-1 and J is TRBJ2-3; D is tentatively TRBD1 or TRBD2 (6 bases each). Looked up from germline, CDR1 is SQVTM and CDR2 is ANQGSEA. V lost 4 bases, J lost 0 bases, and 14 bases lay in between. This CDR3 is built from 15 residues. The CDR3 region has the DNA TGCAGCGTTGGTCTTAGAGGGGGGAGCACAGATACGCAGTATTTT. Protein product: CSVGLRGGSTDTQYF.

The gene calls are TRBV6-5 and TRBJ2-3, with D perhaps TRBD2 (5 bases). Trimming cost V 0 bases and J 6 bases, with 13 bases left between them. Germline CDR1 MNHEY, CDR2 SVGAGI. The CDR3 extends over 15 amino acids. CDR3 sequence reads: CASSYSSQTGDTQYF. In nucleotides, the CDR3 is TGTGCCAGCAGTTACTCGAGTCAGACGGGGGATACGCAGTATTTT.

The V call is TRBV2, the J call TRBJ2-5, with D perhaps matching TRBD2 (6 bases). CDR1 and CDR2 from the germline V gene are SNHLY and FYNNEI. The CDR3 is 12 residues long. With 8 bases removed from V and 4 bases from J, the gap between germline ends came to 11 bases. The DNA for the CDR3 is TGTGCCAGCCGCGGGGTGACAGAGACCCAGTACTTC. It translates to CASRGVTETQYF.

The chain links TRBV29-1 to TRBJ2-1; TRBD2 matches at 7 bases. This CDR3 is 15 amino acids long. Germline loops: CDR1 SQVTM, CDR2 ANQGSEA. V gave up 4 bases and J gave up 2 bases; unmatched junction bases: 8. CDR3 sequence reads: CSVARGRVTYNEQFF. The CDR3 region has the DNA TGCAGCGTTGCTCGGGGGAGGGTAACCTACAATGAGCAGTTCTTC.